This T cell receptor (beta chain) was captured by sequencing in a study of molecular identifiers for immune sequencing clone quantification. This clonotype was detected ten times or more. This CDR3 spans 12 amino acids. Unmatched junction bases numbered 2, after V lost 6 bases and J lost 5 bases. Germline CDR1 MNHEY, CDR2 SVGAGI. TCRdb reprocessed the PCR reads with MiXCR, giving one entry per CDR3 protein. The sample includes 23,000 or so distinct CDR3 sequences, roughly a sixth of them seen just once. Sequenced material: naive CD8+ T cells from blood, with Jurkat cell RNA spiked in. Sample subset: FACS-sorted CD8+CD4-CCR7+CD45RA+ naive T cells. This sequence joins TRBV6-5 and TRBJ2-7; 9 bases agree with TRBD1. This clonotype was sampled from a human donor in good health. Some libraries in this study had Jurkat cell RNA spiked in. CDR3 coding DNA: TGTGCCAGCAGCGGGACAGGGAACGAGCAGTACTTC. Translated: CASSGTGNEQYF.